Listed below are T cell receptor beta chains from one sample, sequenced in a study of OX40 agonist ivuxolimab in advanced cancers. Data came from immunoSEQ multiplex PCR; TCRdb stores just in-frame clones and leaves some out. The sample has tens of thousands of clones, around 91% seen once; the top ten hold about 0.99%. The sequencing here drew on CD4+ or CD8+ T cells sorted from blood, taken in a trial of the OX40 agonist ivuxolimab. The source is an adult with an advanced solid tumor such as melanoma, head and neck, liver or kidney cancer. Each CDR3 is given with its conserved first and last residue. A D gene is named only where the DNA matches it firmly. Size is omitted from some rows. Given values are once, few, many or a class for expanded clones.

abundance: NA; len: 13; v_gene: TRBV21-1; d_gene: NA; CDR3aa: CASSWRAQDTQYF
abundance: NA; len: 11; v_gene: TRBV30; d_gene: NA; CDR3aa: CAWSVSLEQFF
abundance: NA; len: 12; v_gene: TRBV7-2; d_gene: NA; CDR3aa: CASSLTSLEQYF
abundance: NA; len: 15; v_gene: TRBV18; d_gene: TRBD2; CDR3aa: CASSPRRGLVPEQYF
abundance: NA; len: 14; v_gene: TRBV7-9; d_gene: NA; CDR3aa: CASSLGYFSHGYTF
abundance: NA; len: 15; v_gene: TRBV4-2; d_gene: NA; CDR3aa: CASSGGGTVQETQYF
abundance: NA; len: 14; v_gene: TRBV6-1; d_gene: NA; CDR3aa: CASSLKSGGAGYTF
abundance: NA; len: 13; v_gene: TRBV6-1; d_gene: NA; CDR3aa: CARVLGIETEAFF
abundance: NA; len: 13; v_gene: TRBV28; d_gene: NA; CDR3aa: CASKSSMNTEAFF
abundance: medium-sized; len: 14; v_gene: TRBV28; d_gene: NA; CDR3aa: CASTTGLPVNEQFF
abundance: NA; len: 12; v_gene: TRBV19; d_gene: NA; CDR3aa: CASSPGRYEQYF
abundance: NA; len: 16; v_gene: TRBV10-1; d_gene: NA; CDR3aa: CASSESLGFGTGELFF
abundance: NA; len: 14; v_gene: TRBV7-8; d_gene: NA; CDR3aa: CASSLGGRDEKLFF
abundance: once; len: 16; v_gene: TRBV15; d_gene: NA; CDR3aa: CATSSALPGSRYGYTF
abundance: NA; len: 15; v_gene: TRBV11-3; d_gene: TRBD2; CDR3aa: CASSPRTSGQETQYF
abundance: NA; len: 12; v_gene: TRBV29-1; d_gene: NA; CDR3aa: CSVRAATDTQYF
abundance: NA; len: 15; v_gene: TRBV5-1; d_gene: TRBD1; CDR3aa: CASSFGQGGDQPQHF
abundance: NA; len: 13; v_gene: TRBV30; d_gene: NA; CDR3aa: CAWDPGFSYEQYF